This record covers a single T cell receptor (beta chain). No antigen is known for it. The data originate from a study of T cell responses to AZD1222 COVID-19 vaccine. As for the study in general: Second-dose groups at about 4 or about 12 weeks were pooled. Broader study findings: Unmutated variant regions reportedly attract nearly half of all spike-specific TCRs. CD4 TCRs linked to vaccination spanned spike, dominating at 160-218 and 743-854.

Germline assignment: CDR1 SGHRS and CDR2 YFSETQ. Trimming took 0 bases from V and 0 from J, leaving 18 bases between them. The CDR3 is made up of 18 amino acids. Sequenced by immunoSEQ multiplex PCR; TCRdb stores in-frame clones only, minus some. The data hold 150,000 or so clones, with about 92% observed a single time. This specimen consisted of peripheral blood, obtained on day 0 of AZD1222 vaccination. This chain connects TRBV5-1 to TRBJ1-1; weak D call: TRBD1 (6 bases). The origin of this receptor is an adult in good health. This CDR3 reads CASSLGSGGDTMNTEAFF. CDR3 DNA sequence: TGCGCCAGCAGCTTGGGCTCCGGCGGGGACACCATGAACACTGAAGCTTTCTTT.